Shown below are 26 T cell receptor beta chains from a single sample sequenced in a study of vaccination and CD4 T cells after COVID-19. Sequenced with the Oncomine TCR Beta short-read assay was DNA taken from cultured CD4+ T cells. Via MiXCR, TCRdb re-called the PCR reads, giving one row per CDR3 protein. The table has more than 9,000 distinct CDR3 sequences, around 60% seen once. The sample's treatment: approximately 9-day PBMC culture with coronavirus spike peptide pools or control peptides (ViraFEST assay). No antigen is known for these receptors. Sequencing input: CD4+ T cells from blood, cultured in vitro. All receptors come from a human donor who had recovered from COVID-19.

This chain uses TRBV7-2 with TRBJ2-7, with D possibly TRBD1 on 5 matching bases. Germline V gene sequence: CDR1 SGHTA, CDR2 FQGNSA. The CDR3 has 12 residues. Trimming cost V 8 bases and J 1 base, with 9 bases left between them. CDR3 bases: TGTGCCAGCGGACATTGGTCCTACGAGCAGTACTTC. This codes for CASGHWSYEQYF. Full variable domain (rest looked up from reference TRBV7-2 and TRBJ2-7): GAGVSQSPSNKVTEKGKDVELRCDPISGHTALYWYRQSLGQGLEFLIYFQGNSAPDKSGLPSDRFSAERTGGSVSTLTIQRTQQEDSAVYLCASGHWSYEQYFGPGTRLTVT.

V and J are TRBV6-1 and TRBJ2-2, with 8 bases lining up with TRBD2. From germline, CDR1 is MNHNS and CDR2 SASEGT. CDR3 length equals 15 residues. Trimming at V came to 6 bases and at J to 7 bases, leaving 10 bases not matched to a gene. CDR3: CASSPGGGRVGELFF. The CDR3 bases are TGTGCCAGCAGCCCGGGGGGGGGACGGGTCGGGGAGCTGTTTTTT.

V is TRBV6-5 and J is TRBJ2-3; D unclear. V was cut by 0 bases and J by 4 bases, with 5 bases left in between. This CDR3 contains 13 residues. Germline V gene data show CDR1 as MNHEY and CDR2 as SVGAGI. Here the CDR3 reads CASSYSRADTQYF. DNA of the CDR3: TGTGCCAGCAGTTACTCGAGAGCAGATACGCAGTATTTT.

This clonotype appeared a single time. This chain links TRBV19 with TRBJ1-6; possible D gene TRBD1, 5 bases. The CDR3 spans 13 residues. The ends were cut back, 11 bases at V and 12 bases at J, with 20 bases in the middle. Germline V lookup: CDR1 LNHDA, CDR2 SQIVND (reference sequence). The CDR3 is CASRGTIIQPLHF. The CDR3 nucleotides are TGTGCCTCCCGTGGGACTATAATTCAACCCCTCCACTTT.

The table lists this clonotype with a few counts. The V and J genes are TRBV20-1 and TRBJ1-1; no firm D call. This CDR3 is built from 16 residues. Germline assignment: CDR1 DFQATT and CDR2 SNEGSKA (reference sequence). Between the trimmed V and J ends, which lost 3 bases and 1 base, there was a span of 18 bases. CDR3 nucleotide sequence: TGCAGTGCTAGGGGCCCCGGCGGCGGGCCGAACACTGAAGCTTTCTTT. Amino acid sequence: CSARGPGGGPNTEAFF.

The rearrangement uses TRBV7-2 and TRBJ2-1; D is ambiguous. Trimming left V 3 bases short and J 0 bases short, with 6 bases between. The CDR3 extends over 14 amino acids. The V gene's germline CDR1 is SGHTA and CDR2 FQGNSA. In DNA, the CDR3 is TGTGCCAGCAGCTTGGGCAACTCCTACAATGAGCAGTTCTTC. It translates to CASSLGNSYNEQFF.

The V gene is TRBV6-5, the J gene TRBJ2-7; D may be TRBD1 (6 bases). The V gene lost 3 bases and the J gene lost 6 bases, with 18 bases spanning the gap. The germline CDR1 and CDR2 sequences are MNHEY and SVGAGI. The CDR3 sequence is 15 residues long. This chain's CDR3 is CASSYVQGRGFEQYF. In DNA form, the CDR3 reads TGTGCCAGCAGTTATGTCCAGGGCAGGGGATTCGAGCAGTACTTC.

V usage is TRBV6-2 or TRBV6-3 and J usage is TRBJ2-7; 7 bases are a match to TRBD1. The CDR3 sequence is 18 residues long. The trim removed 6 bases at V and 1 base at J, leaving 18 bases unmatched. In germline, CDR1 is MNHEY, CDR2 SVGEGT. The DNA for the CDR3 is TGTGCCAGCAGAACCGCATTTGGGACAGCTAGAGCATCCTACGAGCAGTACTTC. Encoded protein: CASRTAFGTARASYEQYF.

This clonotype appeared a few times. In DNA form, the CDR3 reads TGTGCCAGCACCTCAGGGAACCAGCCCCAGCATTTT. This encodes CASTSGNQPQHF. This chain joins TRBV27 and TRBJ1-5; weak D call: TRBD1 (5 bases). Trimming took off 7 bases at V and 7 bases at J, with 11 bases between the two ends. The CDR3 length is 12 residues. CDR1 is MNHEY, CDR2 SMNVEV, per germline (reference sequence).

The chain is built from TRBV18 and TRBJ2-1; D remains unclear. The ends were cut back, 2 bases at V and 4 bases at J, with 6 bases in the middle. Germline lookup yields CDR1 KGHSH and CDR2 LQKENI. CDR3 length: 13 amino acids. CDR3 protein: CASSPAGYNEQFF. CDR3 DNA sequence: TGTGCCAGCTCACCAGCCGGATACAATGAGCAGTTCTTC. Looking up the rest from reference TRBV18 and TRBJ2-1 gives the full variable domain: NAGVMQNPRHLVRRRGQEARLRCSPMKGHSHVYWYRQLPEEGLKFMVYLQKENIIDESGMPKERFSAEFPKEGPSILRIQQVVRGDSAAYFCASSPAGYNEQFFGPGTRLTVL.

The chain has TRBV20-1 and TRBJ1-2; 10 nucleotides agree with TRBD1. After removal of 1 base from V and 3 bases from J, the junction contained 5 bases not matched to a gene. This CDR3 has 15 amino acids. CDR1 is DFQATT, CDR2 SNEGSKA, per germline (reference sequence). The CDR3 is CSARGRDRGDYGYTF. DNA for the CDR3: TGCAGTGCTAGAGGCCGGGACAGGGGTGACTATGGCTACACCTTC.

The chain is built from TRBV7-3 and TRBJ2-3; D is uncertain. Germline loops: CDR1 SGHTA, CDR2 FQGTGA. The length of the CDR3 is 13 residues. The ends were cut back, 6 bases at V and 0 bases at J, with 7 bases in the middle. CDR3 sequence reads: CASRKESTDTQYF. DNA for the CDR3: TGTGCCAGCAGGAAGGAAAGCACAGATACGCAGTATTTT.

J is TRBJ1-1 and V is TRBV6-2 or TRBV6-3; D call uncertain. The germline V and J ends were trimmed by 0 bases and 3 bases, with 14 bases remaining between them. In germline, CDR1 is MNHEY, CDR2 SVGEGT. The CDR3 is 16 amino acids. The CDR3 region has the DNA TGTGCCAGCAGTTACTCGATTTCGTTTAGGGACACTGAAGCTTTCTTT. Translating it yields CASSYSISFRDTEAFF.

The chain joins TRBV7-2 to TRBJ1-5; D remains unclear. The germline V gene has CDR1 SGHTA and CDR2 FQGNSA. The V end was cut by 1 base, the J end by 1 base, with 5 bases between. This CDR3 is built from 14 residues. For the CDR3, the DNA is TGTGCCAGCAGCTTAGGAAGAAGCAATCAGCCCCAGCATTTT. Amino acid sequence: CASSLGRSNQPQHF.

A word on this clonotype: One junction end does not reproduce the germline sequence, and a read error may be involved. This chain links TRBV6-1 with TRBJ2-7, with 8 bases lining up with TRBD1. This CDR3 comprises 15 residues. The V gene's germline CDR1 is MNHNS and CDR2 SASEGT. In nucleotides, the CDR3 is TGTGCCAGCAGCAGACAGGGGCCTCGAAAAGGAGAGCTGTACTTC. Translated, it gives CASSRQGPRKGELYF.

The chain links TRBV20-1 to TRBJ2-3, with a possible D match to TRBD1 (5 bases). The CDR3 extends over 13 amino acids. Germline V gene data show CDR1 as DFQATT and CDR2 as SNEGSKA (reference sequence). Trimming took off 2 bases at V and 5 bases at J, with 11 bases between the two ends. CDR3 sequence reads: CSARRGVGDTQYF. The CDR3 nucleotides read TGCAGTGCTAGAAGGGGTGTTGGAGATACGCAGTATTTT.

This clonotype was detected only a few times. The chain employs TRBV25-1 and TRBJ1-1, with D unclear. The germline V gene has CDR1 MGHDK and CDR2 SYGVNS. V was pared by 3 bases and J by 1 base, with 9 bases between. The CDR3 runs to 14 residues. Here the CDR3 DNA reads TGTGCCAGCAGTGAGATAAATCGGAACACTGAAGCTTTCTTT. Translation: CASSEINRNTEAFF. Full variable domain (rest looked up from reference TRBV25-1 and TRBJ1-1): EADIYQTPRYLVIGTGKKITLECSQTMGHDKMYWYQQDPGMELHLIHYSYGVNSTEKGDLSSESTVSRIRTEHFPLTLESARPSHTSQYLCASSEINRNTEAFFGQGTRLTVV.

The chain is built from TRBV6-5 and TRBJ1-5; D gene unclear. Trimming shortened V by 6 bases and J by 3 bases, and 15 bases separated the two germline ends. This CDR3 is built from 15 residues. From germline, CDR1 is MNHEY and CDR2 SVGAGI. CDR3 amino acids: CASRYPGRDNQPQHF. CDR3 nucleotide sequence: TGTGCCAGCAGGTACCCCGGACGGGACAATCAGCCCCAGCATTTT.

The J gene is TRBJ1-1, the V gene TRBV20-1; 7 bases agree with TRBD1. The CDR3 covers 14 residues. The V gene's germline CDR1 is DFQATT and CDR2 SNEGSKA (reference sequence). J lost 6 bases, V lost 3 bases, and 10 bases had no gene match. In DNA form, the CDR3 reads TGCAGTGCTAGGGGGACAGTTAGGGCCGCTGAAGCTTTCTTT. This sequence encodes CSARGTVRAAEAFF.

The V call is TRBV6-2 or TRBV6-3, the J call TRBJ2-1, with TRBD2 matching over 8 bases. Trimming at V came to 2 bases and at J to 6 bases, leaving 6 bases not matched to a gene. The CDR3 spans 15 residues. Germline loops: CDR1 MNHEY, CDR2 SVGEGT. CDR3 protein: CASSYGAGGVNEQFF. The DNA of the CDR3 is TGTGCCAGCAGTTACGGGGCGGGAGGAGTCAATGAGCAGTTCTTC.

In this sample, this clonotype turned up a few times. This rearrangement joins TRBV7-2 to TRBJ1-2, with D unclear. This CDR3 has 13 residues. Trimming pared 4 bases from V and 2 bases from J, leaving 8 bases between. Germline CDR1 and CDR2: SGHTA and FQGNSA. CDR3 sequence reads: CASSSGVNYGYTF. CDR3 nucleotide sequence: TGTGCCAGCAGCTCTGGCGTAAACTATGGCTACACCTTC. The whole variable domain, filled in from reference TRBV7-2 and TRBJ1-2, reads GAGVSQSPSNKVTEKGKDVELRCDPISGHTALYWYRQSLGQGLEFLIYFQGNSAPDKSGLPSDRFSAERTGGSVSTLTIQRTQQEDSAVYLCASSSGVNYGYTFGSGTRLTVV.

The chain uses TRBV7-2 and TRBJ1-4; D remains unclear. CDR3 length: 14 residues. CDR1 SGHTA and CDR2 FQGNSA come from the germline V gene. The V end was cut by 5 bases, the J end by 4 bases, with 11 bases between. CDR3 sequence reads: CASSPWEGNEKLFF. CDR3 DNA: TGTGCCAGCAGCCCATGGGAGGGTAATGAAAAACTGTTTTTT.

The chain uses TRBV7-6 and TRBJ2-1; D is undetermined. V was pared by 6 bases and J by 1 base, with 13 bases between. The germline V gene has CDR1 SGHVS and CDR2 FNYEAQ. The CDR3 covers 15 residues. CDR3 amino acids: CASRPGLESYNEQFF. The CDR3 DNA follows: TGTGCCAGCAGGCCTGGTCTAGAGTCCTACAATGAGCAGTTCTTC.

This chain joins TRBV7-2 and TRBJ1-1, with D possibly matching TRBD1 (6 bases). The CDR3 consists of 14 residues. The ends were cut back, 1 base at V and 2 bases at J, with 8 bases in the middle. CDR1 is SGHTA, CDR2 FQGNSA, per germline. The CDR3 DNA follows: TGTGCCAGCAGCTTAGAGACAGGCAACACTGAAGCTTTCTTT. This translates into CASSLETGNTEAFF.

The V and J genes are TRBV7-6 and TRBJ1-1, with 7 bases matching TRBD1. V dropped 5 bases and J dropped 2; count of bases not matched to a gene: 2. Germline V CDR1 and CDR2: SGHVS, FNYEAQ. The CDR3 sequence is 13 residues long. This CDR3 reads CASSGTANTEAFF. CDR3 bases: TGTGCCAGCAGCGGGACAGCCAACACTGAAGCTTTCTTT.

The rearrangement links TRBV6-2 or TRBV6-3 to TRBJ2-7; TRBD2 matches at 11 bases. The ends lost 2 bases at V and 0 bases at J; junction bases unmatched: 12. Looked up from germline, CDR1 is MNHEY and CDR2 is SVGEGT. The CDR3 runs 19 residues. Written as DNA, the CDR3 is TGTGCCAGCAGTTACGCCTGGACTAGCGGGCCCCTCTACTCCTACGAGCAGTACTTC. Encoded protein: CASSYAWTSGPLYSYEQYF.